The rows below give T cell receptor beta chains drawn from one sample of a study of blood T cell repertoires in COVID-19. Profiled with immunoSEQ multiplex PCR; TCRdb holds only in-frame clones, not every one. The table lists under 85,000 clones, around four fifths of them singletons. The sequenced sample consisted of peripheral blood. The receptors derive from a human donor in a cohort sampled during active COVID-19. Both conserved end residues are part of each CDR3. The D gene is left open where the match is weak. Some rows mark clone size as missing; the rest say once, few, many or name a class of expanded clone.

d_call	clone_size	j_call	v_call	cdr3_nt	cdr3_aa
TRBD1	NA	TRBJ1-1	TRBV30	TGTGCCACAATCCCCGGGACAGGCTTATTAGTGGGTGGCACTGAAGCTTTCTTT	CATIPGTGLLVGGTEAFF
NA	NA	TRBJ2-1	TRBV1	TGCACCAGCAGCCCAGAGGTCAGGTTGGAATACCACAATGAGCAGTTCTTC	CTSSPEVRLEYHNEQFF
NA	NA	TRBJ2-5	TRBV7-2	TGTGCCAGCAGCTCGCGACGGGGTAAAGAGACCCAGTACTTC	CASSSRRGKETQYF
NA	NA	TRBJ2-7	TRBV2	TGTGCCAGCATTGCCGACAGGTACGAGCAGTACTTC	CASIADRYEQYF
TRBD2	once	TRBJ2-2	TRBV11-2	TGTGCCAGCAGCTACCCTAGCGGGGGCGCGAACACCGGGGAGCTGTTTTTT	CASSYPSGGANTGELFF
TRBD1	NA	TRBJ1-2	TRBV9	TGTGCCAGCAGTGATCTCCTACAGGGGAAAAACTATGGCTACACCTTC	CASSDLLQGKNYGYTF
NA	NA	TRBJ1-4	TRBV2	TGTGCCAGCAGCCGAGGACAGCCGAATGAAAAACTGTTTTTT	CASSRGQPNEKLFF
NA	NA	TRBJ2-1	TRBV5-1	TGCGCCAGCAGCTTGGGCGCAGGGCAAGGAGAGCAGTTCTTC	CASSLGAGQGEQFF
NA	NA	TRBJ2-1	TRBV7-9	TGTGCCAGCAGCTTAGCGGTCAGGCTAGCGCCGTACAATGAGCAGTTCTTC	CASSLAVRLAPYNEQFF
NA	once	TRBJ2-1	TRBV6-2/TRBV6-3	TGTGCCAGCAGTTACAGGCGGGGCCCACGCAATGAGCAGTTCTTC	CASSYRRGPRNEQFF
TRBD1	NA	TRBJ2-1	TRBV5-8	TGTGCCAGCAGCATCGGACAGGGGATAAATGAGCAGTTCTTC	CASSIGQGINEQFF
NA	NA	TRBJ2-7	TRBV28	TGTGCCAGCAGTTTAAAGTTGGCGTGGGGGCTGAACGAGCAGTACTTC	CASSLKLAWGLNEQYF
NA	NA	TRBJ1-4	TRBV3-1/TRBV3-2	TGTGCCAGCAGTCCACAGGGTTTCACTAATGAAAAACTGTTTTTT	CASSPQGFTNEKLFF